The present T cell receptor (beta chain) was sequenced within a study of blood T cells in healthy people across ages. Healthy Caucasians from Russia aged about 6 to 95 served as donors. A minimum of 7 million PBMCs was isolated per sample. Total RNA extraction produced at least 6 micrograms (per sample) for the study. With a J-beta primer mix and a sample-barcoded 5' primer, a second PCR ran about 7 to 12 cycles. Via MiXCR, TCRdb re-called the 5' RACE reads, giving one row per CDR3 protein. The repertoire holds about 1.8 million distinct CDR3 sequences, less than 50% seen once, with around 2.1% in the top ten. Findings and caveats of the study: Donors of long life had a larger count of naive CD4+ cells and greater diversity than aged donors.

With 0 bases clipped from V and 7 bases from J, the junction kept 12 bases outside the gene matches. Per germline, CDR1 SGDLS and CDR2 YYNGEE. This CDR3 is 16 amino acids long. Concerning this clonotype: Its antigen is as yet unknown.

J is TRBJ2-7 and V is TRBV9, with 8 nucleotides matching TRBD2. This TCR derives from a woman aged 40 to 50 in good health. Sequenced material: blood. As DNA, the CDR3 is TGTGCCAGCAGCGTAGTAGCAGCGGGGGTCTCCAATGAGCAGTACTTC. As protein: CASSVVAAGVSNEQYF.